The T cell receptor (beta chain) under discussion was sequenced for a study of control samples from healthy donors and cancer patients. The germline V and J ends were trimmed by 3 bases and 1 base, with 9 bases remaining between them. This CDR3 has 14 residues. The germline V gene encodes CDR1 LNHDA and CDR2 SQIVND (reference sequence). Method: immunoSEQ multiplex PCR; TCRdb's copy keeps in-frame clones and lacks some. The sample comprises about 120,000 clones, more than 75% of which are singletons, and 9% to 13% rests with the top ten. The sequence was obtained from a man aged 25-40 years in good health. The sample consisted of blood. This chain joins TRBV19 and TRBJ1-1; D uncertain. The CDR3 coding sequence is TGTGCCAGTAGTATTACAGACTCGAACACTGAAGCTTTCTTT. Encoded protein: CASSITDSNTEAFF.